This is a list of T cell receptor beta chains from one sample in a study of PD-1 blockade in mismatch repair-deficient tumors. Profiled with immunoSEQ multiplex PCR; TCRdb holds only in-frame clones, not every one. Of about 34,000 clones detected, less than 90% appear once; the ten largest clones hold more than 3%. The source material was PBMCs, sampled less than 7 weeks after starting pembrolizumab. The receptor set was obtained from an adult with mismatch repair-deficient cancer. Both conserved end residues are part of each CDR3. D genes are given only for firm matches. The listing skips clone size in some rows; elsewhere it reads once, few, many or a size class.

v_gene	abundance	j_gene	d_gene	CDR3nt	CDR3aa
TRBV21-1	once	TRBJ1-2	-	TGTGCCAGCAGCAAAATAGGACAGAACTACACCTTC	CASSKIGQNYTF
TRBV5-1	once	TRBJ2-3	-	TGCGCCAGCAGCTTGGTTTCGGGGTCGGCTAGCTCAAATACGCAGTATTTT	CASSLVSGSASSNTQYF
TRBV7-6	-	TRBJ1-1	TRBD1	TGTGCCAGCAGCTCACGGACAGGGGGGGACACTGAAGCTTTCTTT	CASSSRTGGDTEAFF
TRBV11-3	-	TRBJ2-3	TRBD2	TGTGCCAGCAGCTTCGGACTAGCGGGAACCACAGATACGCAGTATTTT	CASSFGLAGTTDTQYF
TRBV11-3	once	TRBJ2-5	-	TGTGCCAGCAGCTTCGGGAGTCCCCAAGAGACCCAGTACTTC	CASSFGSPQETQYF
TRBV28	once	TRBJ2-7	-	TGTGCCAGCAGTACTAAATACGAGCAGTACTTC	CASSTKYEQYF
TRBV18	-	TRBJ1-5	TRBD1	TGTGCCAGCTCACTAACAGGGGGCGCCGGTCAGCCCCAGCATTTT	CASSLTGGAGQPQHF
TRBV28	-	TRBJ2-7	-	TGTGCCAGCAGTTTATGGGGGCTCGAGCAGTACTTC	CASSLWGLEQYF
TRBV7-8	few	TRBJ2-7	-	TGTGCCAGCAGTATCCTAAGCTCCTACGAGCAGTACTTC	CASSILSSYEQYF
TRBV28	-	TRBJ1-5	-	TGTGCCAGCAGTTTTATTCAGAATCAGCCCCAGCATTTT	CASSFIQNQPQHF
TRBV28	-	TRBJ1-5	-	TGTGCCAGCGGGCGAGGGTCGCGGCAGCCCCAGCATTTT	CASGRGSRQPQHF
TRBV5-5	-	TRBJ2-7	TRBD2	TGTGCCAGCAGCGCTCGGGAGGGGGCCTACGAGCAGTACTTC	CASSAREGAYEQYF
TRBV5-4	-	TRBJ1-2	-	TGTGCCAGCAGAGTGACAGGTTTCTATGGCTACACCTTC	CASRVTGFYGYTF
TRBV5-4	few	TRBJ2-7	TRBD2	TGTGCCAGCGGCCGCGACGTGGGCGGGAGAACAGAGCAGTACTTC	CASGRDVGGRTEQYF
TRBV7-9	-	TRBJ2-2	-	TGTGCCAGCAGCGGATTAGGGAGAATCACCGGGGAGCTGTTTTTT	CASSGLGRITGELFF
TRBV19	-	TRBJ1-5	-	TGTGCCAGTACTAGATGGTCGGAAGATCAGCCCCAGCATTTT	CASTRWSEDQPQHF
TRBV5-1	few	TRBJ2-7	TRBD1	TGCGCCAGCAGCTTGGCTGGAACAGGGGGTGACGAGCAGTACTTC	CASSLAGTGGDEQYF
TRBV7-2	-	TRBJ2-7	-	TGTGCCAGCAGCCCGAGGAGTGGCGCGAGCTCCTACGAGCAGTACTTC	CASSPRSGASSYEQYF
TRBV7-8	-	TRBJ2-7	TRBD1	TGTGCCACCACCCCCGGGACAGTCTTCTCCTACGAGCAGTACTTC	CATTPGTVFSYEQYF
TRBV19	-	TRBJ1-1	-	TGTGCCAGTAGTATAGTGTACACCCGCACTGAAGCTTTCTTT	CASSIVYTRTEAFF
TRBV7-8	-	TRBJ2-1	-	TGTGCCAGCAGCTTATTTCGAGGGAATGAGCAGTTCTTC	CASSLFRGNEQFF
TRBV7-2	-	TRBJ2-5	TRBD1	TGTGCCAGCAAACACGGGACAGGGGGATCTGAGACCCAGTACTTC	CASKHGTGGSETQYF
TRBV28	-	TRBJ1-4	-	TGTGCCAGCAGTTTATACAGGCCTACTAATGAAAAACTGTTTTTT	CASSLYRPTNEKLFF
TRBV28	-	TRBJ2-7	TRBD1	TGTGCCAGCAGCTTCACAGGGGGTCACGAGCAGTACTTC	CASSFTGGHEQYF
TRBV7-9	-	TRBJ2-1	TRBD2	TGTGCCAGCAGCTTAGCACTAGCGGGGGTGTACAATGAGCAGTTCTTC	CASSLALAGVYNEQFF
TRBV10-3	-	TRBJ2-1	TRBD1	TGTGCCATAACAGGGGGCTCTTTGGATGAGCAGTTCTTC	CAITGGSLDEQFF
TRBV16	-	TRBJ2-1	-	TGTGCCAGCAGCCAGGTAGCGAGCTTGCTGTTCTTC	CASSQVASLLFF
TRBV5-6	once	TRBJ2-5	-	TGTGCCAGCAGCTTGAAAGTAGCGACTGCGGCTGAGACCCAGTACTTC	CASSLKVATAAETQYF
TRBV7-9	-	TRBJ2-5	TRBD1	TGTGCCAGCAGCTTAGGAAGGACAGGGGGGCAAGAGACCCAGTACTTC	CASSLGRTGGQETQYF
TRBV5-1	-	TRBJ2-7	-	TGCGCCAGCAGCGGTTGGGGGCAAGGCGAGCAGTACTTC	CASSGWGQGEQYF
TRBV5-1	-	TRBJ1-1	TRBD1	TGCGCCAGCAGCGAGGCCTTACAGGGGCAAGGCACTGAAGCTTTCTTT	CASSEALQGQGTEAFF
TRBV30	-	TRBJ2-1	TRBD2	TGTGCCTGTATCCCAGCGGGAGGCGATGAGCAGTTCTTC	CACIPAGGDEQFF
TRBV19	-	TRBJ1-1	-	TGTGCCAGTAGTATAGGACAGAAGAAACTACGTAACACTGAAGCTTTCTTT	CASSIGQKKLRNTEAFF
TRBV28	-	TRBJ2-5	TRBD2	TGTGCCAGCAATCCCCCCTCTCTAGCGGGAGGGCCTTGGCAAGAGACCCAGTACTTC	CASNPPSLAGGPWQETQYF
TRBV27	-	TRBJ2-1	-	TGTGCCAGCAGTTTATCTGTTCGCAATGAGCAGTTCTTC	CASSLSVRNEQFF
TRBV13	-	TRBJ1-5	TRBD1	TGTGCCAGCAGCTCGACAGGGGATAGCAATCAGCCCCAGCATTTT	CASSSTGDSNQPQHF
TRBV10-3	-	TRBJ2-7	-	TGTGCCATCAGTGAAGGCGGTACCTACGAGCAGTACTTC	CAISEGGTYEQYF
TRBV11-2	-	TRBJ2-3	TRBD1	TGTGCCAGCAGGTGGACAGGGGGCACAGATACGCAGTATTTT	CASRWTGGTDTQYF
TRBV7-9	-	TRBJ1-3	TRBD1	TGTGCCAGCAGCGCGAACAGGGGGGAAAACACCATATATTTT	CASSANRGENTIYF
TRBV11-2	-	TRBJ1-1	-	TGTGCCAGCAGCCCATTTGGAGGTTCTGAAGCTTTCTTT	CASSPFGGSEAFF
TRBV6-5	-	TRBJ1-1	-	TGTGCCAGCAGTTATCCGGGGGGAGGAACTGAAGCTTTCTTT	CASSYPGGGTEAFF
TRBV7-3	-	TRBJ2-2	-	TGTGCCAGCAGCTTAACATCCGGTAACACCGGGGAGCTGTTTTTT	CASSLTSGNTGELFF
TRBV7-3	-	TRBJ2-1	-	TGTGCCAGCAGCTTAAACAACGTCCTGATAAATGAGCAGTTCTTC	CASSLNNVLINEQFF
TRBV2	-	TRBJ1-5	-	TGTGCCAGCATGGGGAGGGGAAATCAGCCCCAGCATTTT	CASMGRGNQPQHF
TRBV7-6	-	TRBJ2-1	-	TGTGCCAGCAGCTTAATGGGGCTGATAGGTGAGCAGTTCTTC	CASSLMGLIGEQFF
TRBV28	-	TRBJ1-1	-	TGTGCCAGCAGTTTAGGACATCGGGCTGAAGCTTTCTTT	CASSLGHRAEAFF
TRBV6-5	-	TRBJ2-7	-	TGTGCCAGCAGTTACCAACTGGACAGTGCCTACGAGCAGTACTTC	CASSYQLDSAYEQYF
TRBV7-3	-	TRBJ2-3	TRBD2	TGTGCCAGCAGCTTAAAATTGGGGGAGGGGCTAGCGTATTCAGATACGCAGTATTTT	CASSLKLGEGLAYSDTQYF
TRBV5-1	-	TRBJ1-1	-	TGCGCCAGCAGCATCAGGGGCTGGAACACTGAAGCTTTCTTT	CASSIRGWNTEAFF
TRBV27	-	TRBJ1-5	TRBD1	TGTGCCAGCAGCCGGACAGGAACGCAGCCCCAGCATTTT	CASSRTGTQPQHF
TRBV5-1	-	TRBJ2-5	-	TGCGCCAGCAGCTTGGGTCCCGAAGAGACCCAGTACTTC	CASSLGPEETQYF
TRBV5-5	-	TRBJ1-2	TRBD1	TGTGCCAGCAGCCCGGACAGGGGCTATGGCTACACCTTC	CASSPDRGYGYTF